Described below is a single TCR beta chain sequence and its context. Its antigen is still unknown. The sample has other DNA sequences that encode this CDR3 too. The data stem from a study of shared clonotypes between healthy human individuals. Germline V gene data show CDR1 as MNHEY and CDR2 as SVGAGI. With 2 bases clipped from V and 4 bases from J, the junction kept 1 base outside the gene matches. CDR3 length equals 14 residues. Assay used: immunoSEQ multiplex PCR; TCRdb lists only in-frame clones, some missing. Found here are roughly 2 million clones, approximately 96% of them singletons; the top ten hold roughly 0.13%. Donors had no recently reported acute infections or vaccinations and were HIV-negative. Study-level findings and limits: It was expected that sequencing depth would affect clonotype sharing among donors. The four-donor shared clonotypes exceeded non-shared clonotypes in generation probability, with non-shared ones scoring lower.

V is TRBV6-5 and J is TRBJ2-7, with TRBD1 matching 11 bases. This receptor was identified in a man younger than 35 in good health. The sample taken for sequencing was naive CD4+ T cells sorted from blood. Subset: CD45RA+ positively selected. The CDR3 sequence: CASSYGTGGYEQYF. For the CDR3, the DNA is TGTGCCAGCAGTTACGGGACAGGGGGGTACGAGCAGTACTTC.